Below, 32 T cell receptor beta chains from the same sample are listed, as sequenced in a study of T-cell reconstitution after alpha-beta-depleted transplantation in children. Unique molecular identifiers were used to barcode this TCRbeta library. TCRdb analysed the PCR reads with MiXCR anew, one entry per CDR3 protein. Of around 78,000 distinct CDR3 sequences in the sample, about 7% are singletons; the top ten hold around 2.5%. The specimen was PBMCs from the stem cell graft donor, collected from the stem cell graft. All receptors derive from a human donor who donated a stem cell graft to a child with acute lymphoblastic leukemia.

The CDR3 region is CASSERTGRASGANVLTF. The CDR3 region has the DNA TGTGCCAGCAGCGAACGGACAGGCCGGGCCTCTGGGGCCAACGTCCTGACTTTC. V and J are TRBV9 and TRBJ2-6, with 7 bases that match TRBD1. CDR1 and CDR2 (germline): SGDLS, YYNGEE. The junction had 9 bases not matched to a gene; V was cut back by 3 bases and J by 0 bases. This CDR3 comprises 18 residues. Full variable domain (outside the CDR3, taken from reference TRBV9 and TRBJ2-6): DSGVTQTPKHLITATGQRVTLRCSPRSGDLSVYWYQQSLDQGLQFLIQYYNGEERAKGNILERFSAQQFPDLHSELNLSSLELGDSALYFCASSERTGRASGANVLTFGAGSRLTVL.

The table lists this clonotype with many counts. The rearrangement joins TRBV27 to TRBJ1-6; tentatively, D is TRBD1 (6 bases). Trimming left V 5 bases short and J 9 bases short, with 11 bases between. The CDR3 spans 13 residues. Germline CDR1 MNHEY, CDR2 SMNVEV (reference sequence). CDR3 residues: CASSTGKGSPLHF. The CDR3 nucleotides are TGTGCCAGCAGTACAGGGAAGGGTTCACCCCTCCACTTT.

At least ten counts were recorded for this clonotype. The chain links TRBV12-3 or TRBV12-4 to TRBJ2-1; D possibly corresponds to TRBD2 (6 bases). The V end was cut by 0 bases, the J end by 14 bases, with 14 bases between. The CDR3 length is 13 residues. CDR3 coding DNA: TGTGCCAGCAGTTTAGCAACCGGGAGCGAGAAGTTCTTC. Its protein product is CASSLATGSEKFF.

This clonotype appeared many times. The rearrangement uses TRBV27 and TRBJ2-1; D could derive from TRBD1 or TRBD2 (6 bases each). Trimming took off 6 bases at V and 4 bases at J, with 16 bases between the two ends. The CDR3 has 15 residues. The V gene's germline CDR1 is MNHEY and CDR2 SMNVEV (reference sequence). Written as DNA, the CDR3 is TGTGCCAGCAGCGGGGGCGGACTTCCTTACAATGAGCAGTTCTTC. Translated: CASSGGGLPYNEQFF.

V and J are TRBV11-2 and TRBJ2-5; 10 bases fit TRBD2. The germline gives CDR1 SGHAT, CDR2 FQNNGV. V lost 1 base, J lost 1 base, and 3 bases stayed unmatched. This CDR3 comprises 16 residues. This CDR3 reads CASSLGWTSGQETQYF. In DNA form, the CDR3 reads TGTGCCAGCAGCTTAGGCTGGACTAGCGGCCAAGAGACCCAGTACTTC.

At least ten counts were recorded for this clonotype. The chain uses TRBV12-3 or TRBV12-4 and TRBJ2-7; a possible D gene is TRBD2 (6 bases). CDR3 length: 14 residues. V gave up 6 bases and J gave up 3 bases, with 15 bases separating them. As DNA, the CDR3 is TGTGCCAGCAGCATAGGAGGGGCGGGCTACGAGCAGTACTTC. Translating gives CASSIGGAGYEQYF.

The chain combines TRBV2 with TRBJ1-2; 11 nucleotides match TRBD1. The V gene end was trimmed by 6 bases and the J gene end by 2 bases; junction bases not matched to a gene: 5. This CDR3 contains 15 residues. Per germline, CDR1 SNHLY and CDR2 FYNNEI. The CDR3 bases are TGTGCCAGCAGCGGACAGGGGGCGGCCAACTATGGCTACACCTTC. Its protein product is CASSGQGAANYGYTF.

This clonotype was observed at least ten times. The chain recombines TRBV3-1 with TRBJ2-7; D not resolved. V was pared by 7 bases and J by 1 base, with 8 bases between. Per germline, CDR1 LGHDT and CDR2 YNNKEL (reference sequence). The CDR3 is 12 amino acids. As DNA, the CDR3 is TGTGCCAGCACCACACCGTCCTACGAGCAGTACTTC. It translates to CASTTPSYEQYF.

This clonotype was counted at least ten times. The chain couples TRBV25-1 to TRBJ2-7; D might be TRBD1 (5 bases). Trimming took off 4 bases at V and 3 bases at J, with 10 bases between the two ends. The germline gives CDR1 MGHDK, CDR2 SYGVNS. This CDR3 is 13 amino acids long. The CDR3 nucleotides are TGTGCCAGCAGTGCACAGGATAACTACGAGCAGTACTTC. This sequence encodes CASSAQDNYEQYF.

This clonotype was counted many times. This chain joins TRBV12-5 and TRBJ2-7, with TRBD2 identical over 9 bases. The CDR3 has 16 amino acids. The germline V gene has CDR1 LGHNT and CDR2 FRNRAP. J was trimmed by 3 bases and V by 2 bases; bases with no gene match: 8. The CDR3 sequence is CASGLPPGLARYEQYF. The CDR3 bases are TGTGCTAGTGGTTTGCCCCCAGGACTAGCGCGCTACGAGCAGTACTTC.

CDR3 in amino acids: CASTVGRGTGELFF. In DNA form, the CDR3 reads TGTGCCAGCACCGTCGGGAGGGGCACCGGGGAGCTGTTTTTT. The rearrangement links TRBV2 to TRBJ2-2, with 8 bases fitting TRBD2. V lost 7 bases and J lost 4; bases outside the gene matches: 5. Germline CDR1 and CDR2: SNHLY and FYNNEI. This CDR3 has 14 amino acids.

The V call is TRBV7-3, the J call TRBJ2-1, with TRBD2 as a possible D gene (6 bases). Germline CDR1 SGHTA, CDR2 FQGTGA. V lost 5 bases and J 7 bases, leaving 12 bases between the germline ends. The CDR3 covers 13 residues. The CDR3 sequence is CASSQPGVNEQFF. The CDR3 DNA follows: TGTGCCAGCAGCCAGCCGGGGGTAAATGAGCAGTTCTTC.

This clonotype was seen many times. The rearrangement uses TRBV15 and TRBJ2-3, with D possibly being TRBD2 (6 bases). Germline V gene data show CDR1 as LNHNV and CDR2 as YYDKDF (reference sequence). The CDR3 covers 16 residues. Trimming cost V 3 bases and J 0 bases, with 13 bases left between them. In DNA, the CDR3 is TGTGCCACCAGCAGTGGGCGGGGTAGGAGCACAGATACGCAGTATTTT. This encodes CATSSGRGRSTDTQYF.

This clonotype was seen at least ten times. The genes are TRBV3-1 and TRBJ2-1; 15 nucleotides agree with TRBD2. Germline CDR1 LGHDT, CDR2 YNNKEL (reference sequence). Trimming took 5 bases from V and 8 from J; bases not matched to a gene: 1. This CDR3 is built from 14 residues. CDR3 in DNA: TGTGCCAGCAGCGGACTAGCGGGGGGGCATGAGCAGTTCTTC. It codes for CASSGLAGGHEQFF.

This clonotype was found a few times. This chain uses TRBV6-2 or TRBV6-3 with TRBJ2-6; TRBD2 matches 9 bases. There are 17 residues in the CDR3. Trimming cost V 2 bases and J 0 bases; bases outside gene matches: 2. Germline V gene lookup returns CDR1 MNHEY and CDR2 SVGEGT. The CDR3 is CASSYGTSSSGANVLTF. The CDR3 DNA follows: TGTGCCAGCAGTTACGGGACTAGCAGCTCTGGGGCCAACGTCCTGACTTTC.

This CDR3 is CASSGRTGPYNEQFF. CDR3 nucleotide sequence: TGTGCCAGCAGTGGGAGGACAGGCCCCTACAATGAGCAGTTCTTC. This chain joins TRBV6-1 and TRBJ2-1; 7 nucleotides match TRBD1. Germline V gives CDR1 MNHNS, CDR2 SASEGT. The V gene end was trimmed by 4 bases and the J gene end by 2 bases; junction bases not matched to a gene: 5. The CDR3 has 15 residues.

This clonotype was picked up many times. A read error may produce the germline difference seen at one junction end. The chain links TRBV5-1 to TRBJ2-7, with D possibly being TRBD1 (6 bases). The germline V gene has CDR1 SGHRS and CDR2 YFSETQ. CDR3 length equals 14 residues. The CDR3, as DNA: TGCGCCAGCAGAAACCGGGACACGGTATACGAGCAGTATTTC. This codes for CASRNRDTVYEQYF. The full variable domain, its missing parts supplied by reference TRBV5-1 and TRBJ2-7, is KAGVTQTPRYLIKTRGQQVTLSCSPISGHRSVSWYQQTPGQGLQFLFEYFSETQRNKGNFPGRFSGRQFSNSRSEMNVSTLELGDSALYLCASRNRDTVYEQYFGPGTRLTVT.

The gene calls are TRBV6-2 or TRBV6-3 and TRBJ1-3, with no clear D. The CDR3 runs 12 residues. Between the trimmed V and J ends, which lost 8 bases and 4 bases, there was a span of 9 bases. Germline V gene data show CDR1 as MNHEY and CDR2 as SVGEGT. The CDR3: CASCDFGNTIYF. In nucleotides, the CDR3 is TGTGCCAGCTGCGATTTCGGAAACACCATATATTTT.

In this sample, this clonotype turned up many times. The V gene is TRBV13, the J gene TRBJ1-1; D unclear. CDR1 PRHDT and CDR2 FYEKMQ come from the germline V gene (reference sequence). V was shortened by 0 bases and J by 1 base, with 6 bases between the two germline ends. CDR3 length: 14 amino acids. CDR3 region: CASSLGSGNTEAFF. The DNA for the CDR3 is TGTGCCAGCAGCTTAGGATCAGGGAACACTGAAGCTTTCTTT.

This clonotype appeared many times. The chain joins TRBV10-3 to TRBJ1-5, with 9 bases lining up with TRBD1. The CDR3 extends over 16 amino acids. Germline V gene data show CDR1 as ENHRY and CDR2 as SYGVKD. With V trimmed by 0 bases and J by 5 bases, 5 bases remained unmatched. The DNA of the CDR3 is TGTGCCATCAGTGAGTCGAAGGGACAGGGCCATCAGCCCCAGCATTTT. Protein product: CAISESKGQGHQPQHF.

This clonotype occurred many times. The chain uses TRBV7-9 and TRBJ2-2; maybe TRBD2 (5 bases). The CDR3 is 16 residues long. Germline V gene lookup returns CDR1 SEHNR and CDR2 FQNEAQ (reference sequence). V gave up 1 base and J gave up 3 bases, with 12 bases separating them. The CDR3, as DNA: TGTGCCAGCAGCTTAGTTCCTAGCTCTCACACCGGGGAGCTGTTTTTT. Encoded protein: CASSLVPSSHTGELFF.

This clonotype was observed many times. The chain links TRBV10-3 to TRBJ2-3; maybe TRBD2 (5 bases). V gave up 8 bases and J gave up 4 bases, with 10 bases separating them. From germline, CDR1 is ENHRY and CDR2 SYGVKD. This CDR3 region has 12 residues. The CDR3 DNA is TGTGCCATCTCGGAGGCCGCAGATACGCAGTATTTT. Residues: CAISEAADTQYF.

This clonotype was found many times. The CDR3 region has the DNA TGTGCCAGCAGCTTAGCGCGAGAAGGGGACAGGGTTTTCGAGCAGTACTTC. Translated: CASSLAREGDRVFEQYF. The V and J genes are TRBV7-6 and TRBJ2-7, with 9 bases fitting TRBD1. Per the germline V gene, CDR1 is SGHVS and CDR2 is FNYEAQ. The length of the CDR3 is 17 residues. V was clipped by 0 bases and J by 6 bases; unmatched bases: 12.

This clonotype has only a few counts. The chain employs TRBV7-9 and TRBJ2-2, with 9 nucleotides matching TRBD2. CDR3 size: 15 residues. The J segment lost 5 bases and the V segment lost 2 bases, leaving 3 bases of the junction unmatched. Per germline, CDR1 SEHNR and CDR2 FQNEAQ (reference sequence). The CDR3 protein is CASSLLAGITGELFF. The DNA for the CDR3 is TGTGCCAGCAGCTTACTAGCGGGGATTACCGGGGAGCTGTTTTTT.

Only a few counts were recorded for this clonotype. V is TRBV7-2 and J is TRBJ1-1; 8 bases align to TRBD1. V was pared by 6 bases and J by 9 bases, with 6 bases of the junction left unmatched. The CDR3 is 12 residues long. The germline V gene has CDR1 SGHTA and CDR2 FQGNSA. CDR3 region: CASSLTRGQAFF. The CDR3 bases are TGTGCCAGCAGTTTGACCAGGGGGCAAGCTTTCTTT. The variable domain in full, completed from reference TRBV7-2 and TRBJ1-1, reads GAGVSQSPSNKVTEKGKDVELRCDPISGHTALYWYRQSLGQGLEFLIYFQGNSAPDKSGLPSDRFSAERTGGSVSTLTIQRTQQEDSAVYLCASSLTRGQAFFGQGTRLTVV.

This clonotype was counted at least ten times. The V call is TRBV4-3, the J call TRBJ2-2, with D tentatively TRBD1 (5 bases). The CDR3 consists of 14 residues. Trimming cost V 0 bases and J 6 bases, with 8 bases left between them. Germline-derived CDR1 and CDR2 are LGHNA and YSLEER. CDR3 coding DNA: TGCGCCAGCAGCCAAGACAGGGCGGCCGGGGAGCTGTTTTTT. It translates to CASSQDRAAGELFF.

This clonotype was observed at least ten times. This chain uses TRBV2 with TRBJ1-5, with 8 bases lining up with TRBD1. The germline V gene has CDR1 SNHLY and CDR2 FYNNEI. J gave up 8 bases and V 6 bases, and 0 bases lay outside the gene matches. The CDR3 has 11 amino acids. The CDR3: CASRGQEPQHF. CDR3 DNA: TGTGCCAGCAGGGGACAGGAGCCCCAGCATTTT.

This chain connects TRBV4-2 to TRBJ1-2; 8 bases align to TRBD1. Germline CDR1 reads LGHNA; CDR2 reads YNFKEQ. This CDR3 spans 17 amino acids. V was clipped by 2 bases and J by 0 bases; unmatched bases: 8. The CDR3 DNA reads TGTGCCAGCAGCCAAAGGGACAGGATGGGAGCTAACTATGGCTACACCTTC. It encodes CASSQRDRMGANYGYTF.

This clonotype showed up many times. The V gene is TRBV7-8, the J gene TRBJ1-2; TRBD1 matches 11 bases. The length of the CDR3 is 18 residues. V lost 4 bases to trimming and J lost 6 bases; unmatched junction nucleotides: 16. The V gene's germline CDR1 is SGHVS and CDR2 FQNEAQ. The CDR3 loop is CASSSKLRTGGGRHGYTF. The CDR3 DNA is TGTGCCAGCAGCTCGAAGCTCCGGACAGGGGGCGGACGACATGGCTACACCTTC.

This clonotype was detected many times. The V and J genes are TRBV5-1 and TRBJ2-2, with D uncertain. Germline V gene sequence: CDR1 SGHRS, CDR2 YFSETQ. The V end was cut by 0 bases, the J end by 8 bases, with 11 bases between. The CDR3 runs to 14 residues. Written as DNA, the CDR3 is TGCGCCAGCAGCTTGGATCGACTGAGGGGGGAGCTGTTTTTT. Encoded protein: CASSLDRLRGELFF.

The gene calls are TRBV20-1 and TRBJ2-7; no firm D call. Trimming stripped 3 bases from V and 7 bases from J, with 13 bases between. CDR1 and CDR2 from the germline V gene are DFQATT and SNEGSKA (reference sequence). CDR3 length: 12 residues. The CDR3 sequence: CSASVADEEQYF. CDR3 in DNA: TGCAGTGCTAGCGTGGCAGATGAAGAGCAGTACTTC.

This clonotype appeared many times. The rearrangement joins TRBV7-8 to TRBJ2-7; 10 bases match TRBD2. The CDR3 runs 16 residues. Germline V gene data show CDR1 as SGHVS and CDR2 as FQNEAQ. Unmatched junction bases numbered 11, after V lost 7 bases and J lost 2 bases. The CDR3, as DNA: TGTGCCAGCACCAGACTTCTAGCGGGGGATCCCTACGAGCAGTACTTC. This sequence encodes CASTRLLAGDPYEQYF.